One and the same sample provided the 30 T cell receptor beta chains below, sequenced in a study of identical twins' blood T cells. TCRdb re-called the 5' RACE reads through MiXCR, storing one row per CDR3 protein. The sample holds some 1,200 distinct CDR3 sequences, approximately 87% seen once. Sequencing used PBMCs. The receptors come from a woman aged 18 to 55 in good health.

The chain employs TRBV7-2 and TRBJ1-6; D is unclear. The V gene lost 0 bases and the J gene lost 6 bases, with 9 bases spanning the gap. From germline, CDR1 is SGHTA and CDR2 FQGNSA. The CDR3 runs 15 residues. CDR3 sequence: CASSLAGVFNSPLHF. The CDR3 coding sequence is TGTGCCAGCAGCTTAGCCGGGGTCTTTAATTCACCCCTCCACTTT. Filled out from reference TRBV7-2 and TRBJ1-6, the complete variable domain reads GAGVSQSPSNKVTEKGKDVELRCDPISGHTALYWYRQSLGQGLEFLIYFQGNSAPDKSGLPSDRFSAERTGGSVSTLTIQRTQQEDSAVYLCASSLAGVFNSPLHFGNGTRLTVT.

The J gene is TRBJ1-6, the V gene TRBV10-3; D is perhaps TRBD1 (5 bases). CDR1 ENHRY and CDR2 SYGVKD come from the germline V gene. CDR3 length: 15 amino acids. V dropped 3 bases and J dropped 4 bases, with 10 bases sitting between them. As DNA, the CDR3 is TGTGCCATCAGTGAAACAGGAAAATATAATTCACCCCTCCACTTT. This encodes CAISETGKYNSPLHF.

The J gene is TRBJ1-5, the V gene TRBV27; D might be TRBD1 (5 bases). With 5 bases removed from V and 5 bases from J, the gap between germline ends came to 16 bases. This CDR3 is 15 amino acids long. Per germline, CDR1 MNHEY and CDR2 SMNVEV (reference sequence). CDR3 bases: TGTGCCAGCAGTAAATCCTCGGGGGTGGATCAGCCCCAGCATTTT. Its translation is CASSKSSGVDQPQHF.

The CDR3 DNA reads TGTGCCAGCAGTTACCACCTTACAGGGAGCAATCAGCCCCAGCATTTT. Translating it yields CASSYHLTGSNQPQHF. This rearrangement joins TRBV6-2 or TRBV6-3 to TRBJ1-5; tentatively, D is TRBD1 (6 bases). Deletions cut 2 bases from V and 1 base from J, with 12 bases between. Germline V gene data show CDR1 as MNHEY and CDR2 as SVGEGT. The CDR3 runs 16 residues.

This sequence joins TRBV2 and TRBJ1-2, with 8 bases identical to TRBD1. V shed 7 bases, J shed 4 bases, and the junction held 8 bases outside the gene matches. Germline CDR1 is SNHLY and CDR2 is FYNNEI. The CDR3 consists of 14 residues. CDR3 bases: TGTGCCAGCAAATTGACAGGGGAGGGCTATGGCTACACCTTC. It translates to CASKLTGEGYGYTF.

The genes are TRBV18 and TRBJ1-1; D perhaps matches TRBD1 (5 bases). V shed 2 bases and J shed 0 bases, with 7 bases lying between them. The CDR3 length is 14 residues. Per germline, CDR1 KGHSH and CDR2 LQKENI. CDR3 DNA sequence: TGTGCCAGCTCACCAGACAGCTTGAACACTGAAGCTTTCTTT. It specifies CASSPDSLNTEAFF.

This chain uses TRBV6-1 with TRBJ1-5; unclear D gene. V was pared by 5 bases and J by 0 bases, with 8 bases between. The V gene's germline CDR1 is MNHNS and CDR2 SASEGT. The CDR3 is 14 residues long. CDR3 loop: CASSREYSNQPQHF. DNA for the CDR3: TGTGCCAGCAGTAGGGAATATAGCAATCAGCCCCAGCATTTT.

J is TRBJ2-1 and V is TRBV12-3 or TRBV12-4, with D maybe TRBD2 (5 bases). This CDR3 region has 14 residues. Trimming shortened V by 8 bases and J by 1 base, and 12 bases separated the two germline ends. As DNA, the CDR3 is TGTGCCAGCCATCGGGGTCTATCCTACAATGAGCAGTTCTTC. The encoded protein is CASHRGLSYNEQFF.

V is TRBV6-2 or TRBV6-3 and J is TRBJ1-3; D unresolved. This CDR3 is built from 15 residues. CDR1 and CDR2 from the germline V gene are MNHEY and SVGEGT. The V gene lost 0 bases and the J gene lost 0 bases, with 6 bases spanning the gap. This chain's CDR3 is CASSYSRDSGNTIYF. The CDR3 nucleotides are TGTGCCAGCAGTTACTCGAGGGACTCTGGAAACACCATATATTTT.

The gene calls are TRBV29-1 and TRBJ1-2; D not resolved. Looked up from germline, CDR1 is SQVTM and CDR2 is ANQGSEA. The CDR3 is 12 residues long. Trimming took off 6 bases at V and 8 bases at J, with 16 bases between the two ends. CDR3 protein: CSVHLPRGGYTF. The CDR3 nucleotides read TGCAGCGTCCACCTGCCCCGTGGGGGCTACACCTTC.

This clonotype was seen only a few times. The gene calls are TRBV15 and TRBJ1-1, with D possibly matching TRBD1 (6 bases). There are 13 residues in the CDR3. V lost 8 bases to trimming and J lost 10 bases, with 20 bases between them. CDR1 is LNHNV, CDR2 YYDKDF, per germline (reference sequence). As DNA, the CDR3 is TGTGCCACCCATTCCGCAGGGGAAGTGTCAGCTTTCTTT. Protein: CATHSAGEVSAFF.

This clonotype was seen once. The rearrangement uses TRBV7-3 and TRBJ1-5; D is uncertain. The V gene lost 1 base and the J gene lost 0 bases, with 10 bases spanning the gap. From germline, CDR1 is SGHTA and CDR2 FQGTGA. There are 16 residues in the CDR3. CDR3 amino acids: CASSLSQGYSNQPQHF. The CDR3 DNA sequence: TGTGCCAGCAGCTTAAGTCAAGGGTATAGCAATCAGCCCCAGCATTTT.

The CDR3 nucleotides read TGTGCCAGCGGGGGACAGTGGTGCTACACCTTC. Translation: CASGGQWCYTF. The chain couples TRBV6-2 or TRBV6-3 to TRBJ1-2; TRBD1 matches at 7 bases. V lost 8 bases to trimming and J lost 9 bases; unmatched junction nucleotides: 6. The CDR3 has 11 amino acids. CDR1 is MNHEY, CDR2 SVGEGT, per germline.

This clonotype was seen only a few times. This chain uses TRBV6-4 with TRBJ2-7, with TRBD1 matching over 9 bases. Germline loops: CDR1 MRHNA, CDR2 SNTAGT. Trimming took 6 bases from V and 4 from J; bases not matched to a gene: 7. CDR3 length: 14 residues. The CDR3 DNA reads TGTGCCAGCAGCCGGACAGGGGCTAAATACGAGCAGTACTTC. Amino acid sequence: CASSRTGAKYEQYF.

CDR3 sequence (DNA): TGCAGTGCCCCTTTCCGGGGGGCCTACAATGAGCAGTTCTTC. It is translated as CSAPFRGAYNEQFF. The chain is built from TRBV20-1 and TRBJ2-1; the match to TRBD2 covers 7 bases. This CDR3 comprises 14 residues. Germline values: CDR1 DFQATT, CDR2 SNEGSKA (reference sequence). Trimming cost V 6 bases and J 2 bases; bases outside gene matches: 7.

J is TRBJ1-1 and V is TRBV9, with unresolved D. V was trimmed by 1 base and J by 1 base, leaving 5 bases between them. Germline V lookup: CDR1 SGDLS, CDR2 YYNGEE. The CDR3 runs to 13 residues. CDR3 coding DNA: TGTGCCAGCAGCGTATTCGGGAACACTGAAGCTTTCTTT. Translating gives CASSVFGNTEAFF.

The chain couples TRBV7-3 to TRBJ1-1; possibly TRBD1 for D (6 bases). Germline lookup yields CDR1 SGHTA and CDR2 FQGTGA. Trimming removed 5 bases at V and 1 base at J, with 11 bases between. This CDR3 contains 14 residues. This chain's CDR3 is CASSEDRTNTEAFF. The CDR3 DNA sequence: TGTGCCAGCAGCGAAGACAGGACGAACACTGAAGCTTTCTTT.

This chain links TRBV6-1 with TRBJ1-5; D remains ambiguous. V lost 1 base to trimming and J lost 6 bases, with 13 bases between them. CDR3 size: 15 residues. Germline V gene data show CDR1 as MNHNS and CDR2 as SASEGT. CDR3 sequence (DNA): TGTGCCAGCAGTGAAGGAGCGTTCTCGGCTCAGCCCCAGCATTTT. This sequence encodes CASSEGAFSAQPQHF.

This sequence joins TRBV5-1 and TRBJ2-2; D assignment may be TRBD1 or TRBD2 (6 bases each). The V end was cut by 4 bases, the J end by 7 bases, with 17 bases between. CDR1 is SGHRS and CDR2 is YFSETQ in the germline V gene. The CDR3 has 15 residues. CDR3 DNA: TGCGCCAGCAGCCAAATACCGGGGGCAAGCGGGGAGCTGTTTTTT. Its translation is CASSQIPGASGELFF.

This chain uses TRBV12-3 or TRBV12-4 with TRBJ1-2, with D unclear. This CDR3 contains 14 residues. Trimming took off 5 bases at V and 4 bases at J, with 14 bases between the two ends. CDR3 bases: TGTGCCAGCAGTCGTCCCCTGTCCCCCTATGGCTACACCTTC. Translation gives CASSRPLSPYGYTF.

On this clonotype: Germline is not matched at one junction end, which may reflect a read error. The CDR3 DNA reads TGTGCTAGCAGCTTAGTCCGGGCTACTAAAGGTCGGGCTGAAGCTTTCTTT. Translation gives CASSLVRATKGRAEAFF. The V gene is TRBV7-7, the J gene TRBJ1-1; the D is unclear. CDR1 and CDR2 (germline): SSHAT, FNYEAQ (reference sequence). This CDR3 contains 17 residues.

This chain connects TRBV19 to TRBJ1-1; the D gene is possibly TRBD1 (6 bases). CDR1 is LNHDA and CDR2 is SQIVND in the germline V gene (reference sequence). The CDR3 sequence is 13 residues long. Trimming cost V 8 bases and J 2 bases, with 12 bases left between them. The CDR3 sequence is CASQSRGNTEAFF. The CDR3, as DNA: TGTGCCAGTCAATCCAGGGGAAACACTGAAGCTTTCTTT. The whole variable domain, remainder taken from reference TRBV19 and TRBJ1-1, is DGGITQSPKYLFRKEGQNVTLSCEQNLNHDAMYWYRQDPGQGLRLIYYSQIVNDFQKGDIAEGYSVSREKKESFPLTVTSAQKNPTAFYLCASQSRGNTEAFFGQGTRLTVV.

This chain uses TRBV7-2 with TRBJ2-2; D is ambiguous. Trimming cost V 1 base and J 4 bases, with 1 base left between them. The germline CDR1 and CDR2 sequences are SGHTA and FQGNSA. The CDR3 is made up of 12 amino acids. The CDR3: CASSLVTGELFF. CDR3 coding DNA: TGTGCCAGCAGCTTAGTCACCGGGGAGCTGTTTTTT.

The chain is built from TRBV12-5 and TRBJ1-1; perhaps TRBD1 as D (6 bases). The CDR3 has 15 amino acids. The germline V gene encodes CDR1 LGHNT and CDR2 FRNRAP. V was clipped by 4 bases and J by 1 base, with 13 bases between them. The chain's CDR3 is CASGSPDSPNTEAFF. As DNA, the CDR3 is TGTGCTAGTGGTTCCCCGGACAGCCCGAACACTGAAGCTTTCTTT.

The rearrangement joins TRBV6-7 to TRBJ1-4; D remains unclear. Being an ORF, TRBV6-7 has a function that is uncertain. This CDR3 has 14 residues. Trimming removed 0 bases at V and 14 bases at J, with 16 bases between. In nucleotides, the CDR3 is TGTGCCAGCAGTTACTCTTATCGGGGTAAGGATCTGTTTTTT. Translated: CASSYSYRGKDLFF.

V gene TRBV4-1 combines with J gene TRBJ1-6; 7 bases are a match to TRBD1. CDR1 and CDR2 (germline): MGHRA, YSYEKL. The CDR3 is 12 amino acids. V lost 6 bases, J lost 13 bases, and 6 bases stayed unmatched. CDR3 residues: CASRGDRAPLHF. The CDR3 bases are TGCGCCAGCAGAGGAGACAGGGCGCCCCTCCACTTT.

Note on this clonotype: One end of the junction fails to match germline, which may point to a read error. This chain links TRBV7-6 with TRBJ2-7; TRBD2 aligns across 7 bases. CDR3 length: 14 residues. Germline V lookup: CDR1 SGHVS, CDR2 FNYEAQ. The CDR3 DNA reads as TGTGCCAGCAGCTCTCTAGCGGCTCCCTACAAGCAGTACTTC. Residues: CASSSLAAPYKQYF. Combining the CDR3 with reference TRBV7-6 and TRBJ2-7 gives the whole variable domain GAGVSQSPRYKVTKRGQDVALRCDPISGHVSLYWYRQALGQGPEFLTYFNYEAQQDKSGLPNDRFSAERPEGSISTLTIQRTEQRDSAMYRCASSSLAAPYKQYFGPGTRLTVT.

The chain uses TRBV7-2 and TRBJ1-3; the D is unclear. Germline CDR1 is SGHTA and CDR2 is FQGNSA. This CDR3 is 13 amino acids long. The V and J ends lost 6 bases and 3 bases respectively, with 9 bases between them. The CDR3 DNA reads TGTGCCAGCAGGACTGGAATTGGAAACACCATATATTTT. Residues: CASRTGIGNTIYF. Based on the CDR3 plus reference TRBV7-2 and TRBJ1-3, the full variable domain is GAGVSQSPSNKVTEKGKDVELRCDPISGHTALYWYRQSLGQGLEFLIYFQGNSAPDKSGLPSDRFSAERTGGSVSTLTIQRTQQEDSAVYLCASRTGIGNTIYFGEGSWLTVV.

CDR3 loop: CSARDTGEKLFF. The CDR3 region has the DNA TGCAGTGCTAGGGATACGGGTGAAAAACTGTTTTTT. This chain links TRBV20-1 with TRBJ1-4; no definite D call. The germline V gene has CDR1 DFQATT and CDR2 SNEGSKA (reference sequence). V dropped 3 bases and J dropped 7 bases, with 9 bases sitting between them. This CDR3 contains 12 residues.

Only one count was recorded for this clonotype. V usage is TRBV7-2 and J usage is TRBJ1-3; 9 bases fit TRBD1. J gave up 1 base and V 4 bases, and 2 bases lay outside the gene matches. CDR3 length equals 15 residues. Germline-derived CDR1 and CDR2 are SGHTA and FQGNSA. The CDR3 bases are TGTGCCAGCAGCTCCGGGACAGGGTCTGGAAACACCATATATTTT. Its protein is CASSSGTGSGNTIYF.